This T cell receptor (beta chain) came from a study of T-cell memory formation after mild COVID-19. Study-level information: The TCR clusters were mostly specific to one donor. General observations from the study: Shrinking CD4+ clones were chiefly CM and EM; CD8+ ones were chiefly EMRA. Among clones peaking at day 37 in the second wave, SARS-CoV-2 specificity remained unconfirmed. Some SARS-CoV-2-responding clones were already detected in memory before infection.

The V end lost 6 bases, the J end lost 0 bases, and 11 bases lay between the germline ends. There are 15 residues in the CDR3. Per germline, CDR1 MNHEY and CDR2 SMNVEV (reference sequence). TCRdb re-analysed the 5' RACE reads in MiXCR, keeping a single row per CDR3 protein. The profile shows around 300,000 distinct CDR3 sequences, approximately 14% of them singletons. Of note for this clonotype: As yet, its antigen is unknown.

The clonotype was recovered from a man aged 18 to 30 who had mild COVID-19 (a few samples of this study predate the infection). Cell type and time point are not known. The sequenced sample was PBMCs or a T cell subset sorted from them (not recorded which). The gene calls are TRBV27 and TRBJ2-2; D is perhaps TRBD1 (5 bases). The CDR3 sequence: CASSFDSSNTGELFF. As DNA, the CDR3 is TGTGCCAGCAGCTTCGACAGCTCGAACACCGGGGAGCTGTTTTTT.